This T cell receptor (beta chain) was sequenced in a study of PD-1 blockade in mismatch repair-deficient tumors. Study-wide results and limits: All three positive peptides came from frameshift mutations, yielding around 130 blood TCRs.

As to this clone: What it binds is not known.

The germline CDR1 and CDR2 sequences are KGHSH and LQKENI. This CDR3 has 17 amino acids. Trimming took 6 bases from V and 0 from J, leaving 19 bases between them. Profiling relied on immunoSEQ multiplex PCR, and the TCRdb table lists in-frame clones only, not all of them. The table includes around 14,000 clones, about nine tenths detected once. The time point was: identical approximately 11-day culture without peptide (control). The chain couples TRBV18 to TRBJ2-3, with D tentatively TRBD1 or TRBD2 (5 bases each). The source of this sequence is an adult with mismatch repair-deficient cancer. The sequencing used cells cultured in vitro, collected from a patient treated with pembrolizumab. In DNA, the CDR3 is TGTGCCAGCTCCCCCTCGGGGCCGACCTCAAGCACAGATACGCAGTATTTT. Protein product: CASSPSGPTSSTDTQYF. The full variable domain, its missing parts supplied by reference TRBV18 and TRBJ2-3, is NAGVMQNPRHLVRRRGQEARLRCSPMKGHSHVYWYRQLPEEGLKFMVYLQKENIIDESGMPKERFSAEFPKEGPSILRIQQVVRGDSAAYFCASSPSGPTSSTDTQYFGPGTRLTVL.